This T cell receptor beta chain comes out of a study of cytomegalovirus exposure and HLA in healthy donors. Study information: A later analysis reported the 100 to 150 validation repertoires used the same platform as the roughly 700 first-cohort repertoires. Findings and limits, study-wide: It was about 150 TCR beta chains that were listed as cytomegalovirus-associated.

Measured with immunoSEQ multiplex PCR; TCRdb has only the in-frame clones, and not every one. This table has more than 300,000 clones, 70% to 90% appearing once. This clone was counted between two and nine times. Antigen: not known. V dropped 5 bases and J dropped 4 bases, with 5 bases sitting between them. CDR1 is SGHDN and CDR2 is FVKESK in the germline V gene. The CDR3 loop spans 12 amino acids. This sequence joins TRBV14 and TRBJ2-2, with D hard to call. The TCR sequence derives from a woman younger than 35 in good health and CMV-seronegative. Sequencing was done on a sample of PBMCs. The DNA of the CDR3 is TGTGCCAGCAGCTACATCACCGGGGAGCTGTTTTTT. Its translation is CASSYITGELFF.